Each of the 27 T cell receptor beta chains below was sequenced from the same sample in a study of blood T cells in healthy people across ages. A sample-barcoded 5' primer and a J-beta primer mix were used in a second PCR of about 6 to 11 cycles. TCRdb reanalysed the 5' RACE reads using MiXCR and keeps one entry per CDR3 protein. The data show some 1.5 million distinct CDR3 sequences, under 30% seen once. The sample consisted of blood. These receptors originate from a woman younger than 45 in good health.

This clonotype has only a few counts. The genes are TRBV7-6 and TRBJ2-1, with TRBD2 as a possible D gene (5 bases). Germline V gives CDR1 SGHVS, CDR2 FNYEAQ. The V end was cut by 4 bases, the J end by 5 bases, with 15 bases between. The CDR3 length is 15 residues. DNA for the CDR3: TGTGCCAGCAGCTCAGTCGGGAACACACACAATGAGCAGTTCTTC. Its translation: CASSSVGNTHNEQFF.

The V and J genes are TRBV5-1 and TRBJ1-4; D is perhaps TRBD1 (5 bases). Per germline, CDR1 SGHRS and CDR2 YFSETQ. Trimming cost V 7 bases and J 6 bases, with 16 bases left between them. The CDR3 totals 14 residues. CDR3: CASGADRGDEKLFF. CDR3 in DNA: TGCGCCAGCGGCGCTGATCGGGGGGATGAAAAACTGTTTTTT.

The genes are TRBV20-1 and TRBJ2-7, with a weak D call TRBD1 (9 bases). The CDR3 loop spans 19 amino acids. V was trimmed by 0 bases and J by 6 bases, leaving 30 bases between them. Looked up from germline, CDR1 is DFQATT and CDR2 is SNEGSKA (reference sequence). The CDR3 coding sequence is TGCAGTGCTAGAGATCGCATCGGGAGGGGGGGACAGGGTAGAGGCGAGCAGTACTTC. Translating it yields CSARDRIGRGGQGRGEQYF.

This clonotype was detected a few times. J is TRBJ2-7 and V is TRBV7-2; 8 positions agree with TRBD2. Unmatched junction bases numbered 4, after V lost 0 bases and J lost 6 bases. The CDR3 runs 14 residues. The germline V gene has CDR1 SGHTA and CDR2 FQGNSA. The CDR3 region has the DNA TGTGCCAGCAGCTTAGCGGTAGCGGGATCCGAGCAGTACTTC. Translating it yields CASSLAVAGSEQYF.

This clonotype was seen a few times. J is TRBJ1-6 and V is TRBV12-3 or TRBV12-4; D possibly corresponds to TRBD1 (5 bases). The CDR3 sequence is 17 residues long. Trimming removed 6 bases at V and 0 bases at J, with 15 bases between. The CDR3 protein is CASSQAGGFSYNSPLHF. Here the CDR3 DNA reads TGTGCCAGCAGCCAGGCCGGGGGGTTCTCCTATAATTCACCCCTCCACTTT.

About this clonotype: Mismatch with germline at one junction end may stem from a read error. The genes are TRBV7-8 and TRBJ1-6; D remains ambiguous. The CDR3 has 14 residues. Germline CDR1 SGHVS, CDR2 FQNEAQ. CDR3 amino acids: CASSLVIGNSPLHF. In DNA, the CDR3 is TGTGCTAGCAGCTTGGTAATCGGGAATTCACCCCTCCACTTT.

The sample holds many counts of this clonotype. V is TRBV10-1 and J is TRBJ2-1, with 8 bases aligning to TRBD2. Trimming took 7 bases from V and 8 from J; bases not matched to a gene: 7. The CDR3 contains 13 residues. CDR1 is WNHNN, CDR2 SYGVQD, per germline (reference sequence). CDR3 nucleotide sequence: TGCGCCAGCAACGACGGGACTAGTGATGAGCAGTTCTTC. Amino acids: CASNDGTSDEQFF.

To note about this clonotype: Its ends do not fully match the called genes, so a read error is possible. The CDR3 sequence is CVSSYRGPYEQYF. CDR3 bases: TGTGTCAGCAGTTACCGGGGCCCCTACGAGCAGTACTTC. The rearrangement uses TRBV28 and TRBJ2-7; D might be TRBD1 or TRBD2, each matching 5 bases. This CDR3 is built from 13 residues. Per the germline V gene, CDR1 is MDHEN and CDR2 is SYDVKM.

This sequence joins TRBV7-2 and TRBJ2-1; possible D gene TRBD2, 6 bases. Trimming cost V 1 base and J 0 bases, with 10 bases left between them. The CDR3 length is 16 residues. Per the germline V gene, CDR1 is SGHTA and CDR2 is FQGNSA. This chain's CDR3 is CASSLVADPSYNEQFF. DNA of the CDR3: TGTGCCAGCAGCTTAGTAGCGGACCCCTCCTACAATGAGCAGTTCTTC.

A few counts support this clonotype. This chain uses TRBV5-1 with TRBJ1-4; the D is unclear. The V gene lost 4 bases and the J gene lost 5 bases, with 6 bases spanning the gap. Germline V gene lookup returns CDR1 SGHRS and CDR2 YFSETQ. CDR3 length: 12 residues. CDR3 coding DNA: TGCGCCAGCAGCGAACCAAATGAAAAACTGTTTTTT. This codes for CASSEPNEKLFF.

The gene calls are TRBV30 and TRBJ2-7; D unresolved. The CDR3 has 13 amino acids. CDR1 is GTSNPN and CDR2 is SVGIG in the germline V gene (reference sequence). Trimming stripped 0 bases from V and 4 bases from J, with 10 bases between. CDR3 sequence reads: CAWSVGLRYEQYF. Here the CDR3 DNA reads TGTGCCTGGAGTGTCGGGTTGCGGTACGAGCAGTACTTC.

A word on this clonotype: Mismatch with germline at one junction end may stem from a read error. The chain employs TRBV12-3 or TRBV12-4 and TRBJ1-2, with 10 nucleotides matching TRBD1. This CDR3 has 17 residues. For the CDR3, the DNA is TGTGCCAGCACCCGAGCCCCGGGACAGGGGAGCAAGTATGACTACACCTTC. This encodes CASTRAPGQGSKYDYTF.

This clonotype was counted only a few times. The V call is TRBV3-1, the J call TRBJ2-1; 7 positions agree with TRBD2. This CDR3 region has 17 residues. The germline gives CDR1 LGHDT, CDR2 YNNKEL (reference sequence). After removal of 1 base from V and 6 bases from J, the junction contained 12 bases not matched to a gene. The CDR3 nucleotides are TGTGCCAGCAGCCAAGGAGCGGGACTAAGGCATCTCAATGAGCAGTTCTTC. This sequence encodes CASSQGAGLRHLNEQFF.

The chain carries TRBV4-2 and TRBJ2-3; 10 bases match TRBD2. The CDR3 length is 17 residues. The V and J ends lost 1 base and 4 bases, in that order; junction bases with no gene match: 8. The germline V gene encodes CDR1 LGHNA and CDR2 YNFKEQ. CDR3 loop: CASSQAPSGGRSDTQYF. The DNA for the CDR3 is TGTGCCAGCAGCCAAGCCCCTAGCGGGGGCAGGTCAGATACGCAGTATTTT.

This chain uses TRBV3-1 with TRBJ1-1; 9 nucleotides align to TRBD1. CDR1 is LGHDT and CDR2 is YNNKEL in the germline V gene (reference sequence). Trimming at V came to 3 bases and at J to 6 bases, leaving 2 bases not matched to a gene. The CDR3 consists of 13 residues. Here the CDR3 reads CASSHDRGSEAFF. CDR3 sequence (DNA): TGTGCCAGCAGCCACGACAGGGGGTCTGAAGCTTTCTTT.

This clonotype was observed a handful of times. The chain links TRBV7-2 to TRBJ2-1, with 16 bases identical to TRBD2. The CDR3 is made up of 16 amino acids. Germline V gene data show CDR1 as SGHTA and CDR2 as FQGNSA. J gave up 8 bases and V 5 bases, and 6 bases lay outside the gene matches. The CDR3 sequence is CASSGAGLAGGYEQFF. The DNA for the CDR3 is TGTGCCAGCAGCGGGGCGGGACTAGCGGGAGGGTATGAGCAGTTCTTC.

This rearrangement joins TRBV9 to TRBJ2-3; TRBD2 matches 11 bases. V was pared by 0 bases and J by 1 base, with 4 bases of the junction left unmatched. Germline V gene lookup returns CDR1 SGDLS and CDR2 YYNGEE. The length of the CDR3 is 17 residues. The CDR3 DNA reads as TGTGCCAGCAGCGTAGGACGGGGACTAGCGGGCACAGATACGCAGTATTTT. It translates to CASSVGRGLAGTDTQYF.

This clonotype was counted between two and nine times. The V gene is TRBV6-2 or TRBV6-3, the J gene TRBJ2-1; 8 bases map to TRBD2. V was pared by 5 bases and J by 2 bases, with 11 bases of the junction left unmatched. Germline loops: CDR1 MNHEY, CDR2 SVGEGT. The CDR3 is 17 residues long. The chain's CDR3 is CASSTRLGSGTYNEQFF. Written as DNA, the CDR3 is TGTGCCAGCAGTACACGACTGGGTAGCGGGACCTACAATGAGCAGTTCTTC.

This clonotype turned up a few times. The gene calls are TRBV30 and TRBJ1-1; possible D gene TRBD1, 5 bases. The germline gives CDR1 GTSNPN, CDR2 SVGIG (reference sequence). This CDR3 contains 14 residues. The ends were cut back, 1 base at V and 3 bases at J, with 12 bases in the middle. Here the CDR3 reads CAWSGIAGDTEAFF. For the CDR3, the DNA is TGTGCCTGGAGTGGTATTGCGGGGGACACTGAAGCTTTCTTT.

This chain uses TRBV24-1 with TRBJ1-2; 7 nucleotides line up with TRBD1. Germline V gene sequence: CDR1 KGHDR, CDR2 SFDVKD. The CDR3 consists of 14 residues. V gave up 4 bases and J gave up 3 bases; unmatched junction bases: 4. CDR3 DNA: TGTGCCACCAGTGACCCGGGACAGTACTATGGCTACACCTTC. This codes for CATSDPGQYYGYTF.

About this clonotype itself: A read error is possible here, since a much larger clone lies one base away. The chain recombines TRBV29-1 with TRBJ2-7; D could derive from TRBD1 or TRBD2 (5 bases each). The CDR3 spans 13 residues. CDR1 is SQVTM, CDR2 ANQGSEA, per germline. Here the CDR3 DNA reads TGCAGCGTCCAAGGAGGACACCTCTACGAGCGGTACTTC. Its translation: CSVQGGHLYERYF.

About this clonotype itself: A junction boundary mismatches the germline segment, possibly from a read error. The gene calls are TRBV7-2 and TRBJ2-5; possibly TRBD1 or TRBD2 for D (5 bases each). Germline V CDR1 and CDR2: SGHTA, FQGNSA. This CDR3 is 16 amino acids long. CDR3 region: CTGSLSGRGNQETQYF. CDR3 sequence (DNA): TGTACCGGCAGCTTATCGGGAAGGGGTAACCAAGAGACCCAGTACTTC.

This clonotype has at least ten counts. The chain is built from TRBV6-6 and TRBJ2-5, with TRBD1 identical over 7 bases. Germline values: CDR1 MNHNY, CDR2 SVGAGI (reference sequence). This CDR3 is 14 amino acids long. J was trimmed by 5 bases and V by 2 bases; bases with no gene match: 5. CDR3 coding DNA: TGTGCCAGCAGTTACGACAGGGCCGGGGAGACCCAGTACTTC. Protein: CASSYDRAGETQYF.

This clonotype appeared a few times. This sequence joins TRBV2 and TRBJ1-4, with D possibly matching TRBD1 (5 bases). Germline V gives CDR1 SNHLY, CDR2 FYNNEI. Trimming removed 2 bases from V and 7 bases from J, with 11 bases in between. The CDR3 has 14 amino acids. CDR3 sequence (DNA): TGTGCCAGCAGTGAATCGGGGGTGGGTGAAAAACTGTTTTTT. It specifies CASSESGVGEKLFF.

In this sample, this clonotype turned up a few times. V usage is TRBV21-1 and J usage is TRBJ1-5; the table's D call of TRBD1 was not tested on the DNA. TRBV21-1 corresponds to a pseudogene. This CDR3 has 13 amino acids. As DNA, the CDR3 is TGTGCCAGCAGACCACAGGGGAGACAGCCCCAGCATTTT. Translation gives CASRPQGRQPQHF.

This CDR3 is CATQGMVYGYTF. As DNA, the CDR3 is TGTGCCACACAGGGGATGGTCTATGGCTACACCTTC. The chain carries TRBV11-2 and TRBJ1-2, with 7 nucleotides matching TRBD1. Germline CDR1 SGHAT, CDR2 FQNNGV. V lost 10 bases, J lost 4 bases, and 6 bases stayed unmatched. The CDR3 is made up of 12 amino acids.

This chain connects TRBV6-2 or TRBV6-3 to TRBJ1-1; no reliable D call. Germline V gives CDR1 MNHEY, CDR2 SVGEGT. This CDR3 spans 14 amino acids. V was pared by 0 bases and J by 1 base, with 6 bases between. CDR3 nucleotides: TGTGCCAGCAGTTACTCGGAGAGGAACACTGAAGCTTTCTTT. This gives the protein CASSYSERNTEAFF.